This T cell receptor beta chain was identified during a study of identical twins (dated by TCRdb to 2015 to 2016). About the full investigation: TCR alpha and beta repertoires from monozygotic twins, unrelated adults of various ages and cord blood were deep-sequenced to test whether fetal clonotypes persist. Replicate twin experiments were performed at different times using different library preparation protocols to rule out contamination. Overall results and qualifications from the work: Zero-insertion analyses could be partly confounded by invariant T cells such as MAIT and iNKT, though diverse VJ usage argued against such confounding for most clonotypes. Abundant cord blood beta clonotypes had fewer insertions, young adult naive repertoires showed a similar but weaker trend, and memory repertoires showed no such trend. In beta out-of-frame sequences, excess twin sharing was weaker, because having fewer shared sequences lowered the signal-to-noise ratio. In monozygotic twins, out-of-frame TCR alpha sharing was systematically underestimated by recombination models, although the models agreed with sharing between unrelated individuals. Conclusions relied on cross-sectional statistical analysis, since the same donors could not be followed over many years. Compared with coincidental sharing between unrelated individuals, out-of-frame TCR alpha sequences shared between twins had an excess of sequences with low generation probability.

This clonotype was seen more than once but under ten times. Its specific antigen is unknown. No quality values exist for individual bases; no much larger clone is one base distant. Library generation was performed with 5' RACE. TCRdb shows the sequencer as Illumina HiSeq 2000. A universal primer binding site was added through template switching, and the final cDNA carried a unique molecular identifier so that TCR cDNA molecules could be counted accurately. Specific primers in the conserved constant-segment region were used to synthesize first-strand cDNA for TCR alpha and beta chains. To control for contamination, every cDNA library was double barcoded, receiving both a SMART-Mk sample barcode and Illumina barcodes. TruSeq adapter sequences, together with Illumina sample barcodes, were added in two successive PCR steps. The Illumina HiSeq platform was used with custom primers to sequence TCR alpha and beta cDNA libraries. The authors' pipeline ran thus. MiGEC was used to process raw reads and extract unique molecular identifiers, and MiXCR was used to find CDR3 positions. For each individual, recombination models were inferred using an EM algorithm with the repgenHMM and IGoR tools. Shared clonotypes were analyzed with the tcR package in R, and sharing was normalized by the product of cloneset sizes. To study raw recombination without the effects of thymic and clonal selection, out-of-frame nonproductive sequences were analyzed. The public sequencing data were trimmed at Q25 with fastp and processed into clonotypes with MiXCR by TCRdb, which kept only in-frame beta chains. Rows are unified per CDR3 protein, each entry keeping the most common DNA and genes. The V and J calls were not made by the authors but by TCRdb's processing. This sample holds approximately 94,000 distinct CDR3 sequences; just under 6% were observed only once. The top ten constitute less than 15% of the sample.

Every donor in the study was a healthy Caucasian. Miltenyi CD45RO+ enrichment and human naive T-cell isolation kits were used to isolate memory (CD45RO+) and naive T cells from PBMC. V is cut back by 0 bases and J by 7 bases, with 9 bases in the junction unmatched. The CDR3 numbers 18 residues from cysteine through phenylalanine. The sequence is cut down to CDR3 DNA, 54 bases in frame from base 1. CDR1 and CDR2 are drawn from the germline V gene: SGDLS, YYNGEE. The chain is encoded by TRBV9 joined to TRBJ2-3; TRBD2 fits 15 bases in the junction. This sequence was found in a woman in her forties or fifties in good health. Sequencing was performed on memory T cells sorted from blood. The sample's cell subset or site, from its label and the paper: CD45RO+ enriched T cells. The nucleotide sequence reads as follows: TGTGCCAGCAGCGTAGCCGGACTAGCGGGAGGGTCCCCAAATACGCAGTATTTT. This sequence encodes CASSVAGLAGGSPNTQYF.